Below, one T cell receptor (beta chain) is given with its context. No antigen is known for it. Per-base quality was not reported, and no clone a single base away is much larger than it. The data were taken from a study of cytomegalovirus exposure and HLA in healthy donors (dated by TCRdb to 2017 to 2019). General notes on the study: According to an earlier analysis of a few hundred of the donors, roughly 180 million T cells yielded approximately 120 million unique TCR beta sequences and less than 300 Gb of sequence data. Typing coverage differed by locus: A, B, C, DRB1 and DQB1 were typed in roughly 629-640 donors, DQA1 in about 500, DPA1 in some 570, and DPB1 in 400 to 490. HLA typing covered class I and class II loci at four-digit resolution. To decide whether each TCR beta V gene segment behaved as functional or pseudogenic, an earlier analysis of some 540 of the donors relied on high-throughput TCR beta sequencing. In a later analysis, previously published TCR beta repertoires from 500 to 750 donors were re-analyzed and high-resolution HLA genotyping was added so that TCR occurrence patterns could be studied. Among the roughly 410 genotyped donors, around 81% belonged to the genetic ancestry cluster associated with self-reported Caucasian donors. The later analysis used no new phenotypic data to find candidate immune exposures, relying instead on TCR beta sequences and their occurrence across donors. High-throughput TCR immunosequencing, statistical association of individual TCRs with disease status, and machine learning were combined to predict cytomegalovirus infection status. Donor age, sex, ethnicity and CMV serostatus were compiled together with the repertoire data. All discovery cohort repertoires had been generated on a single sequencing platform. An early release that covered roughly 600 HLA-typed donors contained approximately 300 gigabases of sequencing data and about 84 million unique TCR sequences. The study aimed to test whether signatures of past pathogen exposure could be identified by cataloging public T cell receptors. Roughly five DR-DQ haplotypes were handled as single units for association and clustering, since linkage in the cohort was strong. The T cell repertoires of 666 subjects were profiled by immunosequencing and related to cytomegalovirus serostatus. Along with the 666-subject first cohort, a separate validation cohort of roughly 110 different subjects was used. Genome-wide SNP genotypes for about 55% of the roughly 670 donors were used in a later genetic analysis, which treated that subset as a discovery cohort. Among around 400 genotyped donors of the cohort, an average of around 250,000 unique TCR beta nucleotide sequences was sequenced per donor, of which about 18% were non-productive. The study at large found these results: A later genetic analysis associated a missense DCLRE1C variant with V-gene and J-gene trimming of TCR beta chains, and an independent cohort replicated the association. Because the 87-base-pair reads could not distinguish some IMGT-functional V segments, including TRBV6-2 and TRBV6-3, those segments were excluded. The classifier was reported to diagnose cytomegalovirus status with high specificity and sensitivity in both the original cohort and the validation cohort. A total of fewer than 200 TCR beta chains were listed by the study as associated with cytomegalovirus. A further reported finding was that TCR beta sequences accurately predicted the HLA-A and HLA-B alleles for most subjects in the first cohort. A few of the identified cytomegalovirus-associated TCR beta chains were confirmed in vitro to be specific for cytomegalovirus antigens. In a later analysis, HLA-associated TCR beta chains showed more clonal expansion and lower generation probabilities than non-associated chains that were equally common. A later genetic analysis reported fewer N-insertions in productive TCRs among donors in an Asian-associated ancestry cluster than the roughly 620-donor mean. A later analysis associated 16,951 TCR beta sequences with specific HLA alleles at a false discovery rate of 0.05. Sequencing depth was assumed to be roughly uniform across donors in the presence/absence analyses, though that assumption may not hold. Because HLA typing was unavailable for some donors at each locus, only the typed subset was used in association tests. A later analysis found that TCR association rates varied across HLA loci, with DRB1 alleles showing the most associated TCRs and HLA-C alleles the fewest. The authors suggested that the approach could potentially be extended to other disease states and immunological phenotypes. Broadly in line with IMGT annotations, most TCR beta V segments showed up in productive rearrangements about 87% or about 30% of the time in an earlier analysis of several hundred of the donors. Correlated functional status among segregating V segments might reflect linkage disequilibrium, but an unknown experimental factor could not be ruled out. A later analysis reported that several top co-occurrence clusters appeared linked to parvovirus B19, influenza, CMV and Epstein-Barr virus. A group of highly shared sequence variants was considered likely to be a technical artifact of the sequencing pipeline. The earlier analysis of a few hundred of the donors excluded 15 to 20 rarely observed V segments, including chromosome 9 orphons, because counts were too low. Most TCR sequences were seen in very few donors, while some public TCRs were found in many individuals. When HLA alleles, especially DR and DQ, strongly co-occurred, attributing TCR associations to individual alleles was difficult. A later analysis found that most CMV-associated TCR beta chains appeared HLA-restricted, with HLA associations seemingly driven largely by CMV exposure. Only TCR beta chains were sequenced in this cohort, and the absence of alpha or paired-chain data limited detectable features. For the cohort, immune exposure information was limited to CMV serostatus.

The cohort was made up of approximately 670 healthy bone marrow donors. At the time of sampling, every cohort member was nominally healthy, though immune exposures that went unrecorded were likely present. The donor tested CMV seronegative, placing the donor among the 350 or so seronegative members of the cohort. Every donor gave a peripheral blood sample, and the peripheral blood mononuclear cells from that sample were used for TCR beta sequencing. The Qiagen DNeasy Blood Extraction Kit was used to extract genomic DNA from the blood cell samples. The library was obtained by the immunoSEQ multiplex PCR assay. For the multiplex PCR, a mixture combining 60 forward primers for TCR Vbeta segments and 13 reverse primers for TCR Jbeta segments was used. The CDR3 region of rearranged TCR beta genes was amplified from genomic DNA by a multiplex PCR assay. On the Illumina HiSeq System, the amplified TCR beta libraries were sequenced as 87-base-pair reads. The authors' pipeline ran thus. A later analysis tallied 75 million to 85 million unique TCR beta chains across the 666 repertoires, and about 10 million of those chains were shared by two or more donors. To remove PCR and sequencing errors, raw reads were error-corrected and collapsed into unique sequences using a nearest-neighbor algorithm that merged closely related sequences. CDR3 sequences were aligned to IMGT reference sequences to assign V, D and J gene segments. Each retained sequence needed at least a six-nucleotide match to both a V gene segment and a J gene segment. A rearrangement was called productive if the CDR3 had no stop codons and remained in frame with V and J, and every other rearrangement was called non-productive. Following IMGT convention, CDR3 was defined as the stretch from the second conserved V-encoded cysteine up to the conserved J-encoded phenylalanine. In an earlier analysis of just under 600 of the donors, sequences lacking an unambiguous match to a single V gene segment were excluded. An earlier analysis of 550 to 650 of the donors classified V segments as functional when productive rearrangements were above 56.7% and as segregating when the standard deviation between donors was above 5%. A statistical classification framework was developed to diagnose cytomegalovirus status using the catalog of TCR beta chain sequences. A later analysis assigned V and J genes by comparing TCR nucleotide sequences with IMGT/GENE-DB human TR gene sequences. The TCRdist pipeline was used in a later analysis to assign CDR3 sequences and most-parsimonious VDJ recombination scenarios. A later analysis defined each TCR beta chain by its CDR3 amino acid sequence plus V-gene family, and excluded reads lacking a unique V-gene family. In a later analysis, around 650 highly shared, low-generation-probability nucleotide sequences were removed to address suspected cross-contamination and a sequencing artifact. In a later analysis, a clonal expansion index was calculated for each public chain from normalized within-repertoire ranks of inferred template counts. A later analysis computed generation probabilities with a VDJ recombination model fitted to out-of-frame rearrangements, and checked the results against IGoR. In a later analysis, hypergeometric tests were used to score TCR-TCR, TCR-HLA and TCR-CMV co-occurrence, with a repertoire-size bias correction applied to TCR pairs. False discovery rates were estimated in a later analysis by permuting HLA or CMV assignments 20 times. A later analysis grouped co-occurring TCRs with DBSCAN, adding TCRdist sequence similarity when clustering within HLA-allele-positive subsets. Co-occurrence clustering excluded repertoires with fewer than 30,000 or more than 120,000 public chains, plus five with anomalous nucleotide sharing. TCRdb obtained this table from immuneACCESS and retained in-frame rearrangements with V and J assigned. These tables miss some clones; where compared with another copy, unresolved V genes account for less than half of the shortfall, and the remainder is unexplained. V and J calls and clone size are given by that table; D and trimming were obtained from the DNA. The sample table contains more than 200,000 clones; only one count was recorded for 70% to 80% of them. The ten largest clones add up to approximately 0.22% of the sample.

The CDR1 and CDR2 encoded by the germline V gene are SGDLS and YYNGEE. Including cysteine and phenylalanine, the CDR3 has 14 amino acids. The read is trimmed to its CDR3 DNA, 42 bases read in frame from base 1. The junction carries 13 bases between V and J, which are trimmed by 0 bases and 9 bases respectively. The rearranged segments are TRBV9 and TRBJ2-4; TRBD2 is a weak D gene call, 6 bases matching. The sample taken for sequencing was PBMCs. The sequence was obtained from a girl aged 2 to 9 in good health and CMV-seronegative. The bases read TGTGCCAGCAGCGTAGATGGCGGGGTGGGCATTCAGTACTTC. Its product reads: CASSVDGGVGIQYF.